The 30 T cell receptor beta chains presented below share a single source sample, sequenced in a study of beta chain features in type 1 diabetes. Which antigens these TCRs recognize remains unknown. The investigators reverse transcribed all of the isolated RNA, so they sequenced expressed TCRB transcripts. Only in-frame clones appear in the TCRdb table, and some are missing; sequencing was by immunoSEQ multiplex PCR. The sample lists about 340,000 clones, around 8.5% occurring once. Points from the study as a whole: Across all four CD4+ subsets, people with type 1 diabetes showed modestly shorter TCRB CDR3s.

The source material was central memory CD4+ T cells from blood. Source of these receptors: a man in his thirties or forties with type 1 diabetes.

This clone has a handful of counts. The V and J genes are TRBV6-5 and TRBJ2-2; no clear D gene. The CDR3 is 14 residues long. Trimming cost V 4 bases and J 6 bases, with 12 bases left between them. Germline CDR1 and CDR2: MNHEY and SVGAGI. DNA for the CDR3: TGTGCCAGCAGTTCTTACTTTACGGCCGGGGAGCTGTTTTTT. Its translation: CASSSYFTAGELFF.

This clone showed up just a few times. The rearrangement uses TRBV7-2 and TRBJ1-2; D is uncertain. CDR3 length: 15 residues. Between the trimmed V and J ends, which lost 2 bases and 2 bases, there was a span of 12 bases. Germline values: CDR1 SGHTA, CDR2 FQGNSA. This CDR3 reads CASSLYLGNNYGYTF. The CDR3 coding sequence is TGTGCCAGCAGCTTATACCTCGGGAACAACTATGGCTACACCTTC.

The table lists this clone with a few counts. The chain carries TRBV19 and TRBJ1-2; 8 bases align to TRBD1. V was pared by 9 bases and J by 4 bases, with 7 bases of the junction left unmatched. Germline loops: CDR1 LNHDA, CDR2 SQIVND (reference sequence). This CDR3 has 13 residues. Written as DNA, the CDR3 is TGTGCCAGCGCGGGACAGGTGATCTATGGCTACACCTTC. Its translation is CASAGQVIYGYTF.

The sample holds a few counts of this clone. The rearrangement links TRBV29-1 to TRBJ2-1; 9 bases fit TRBD2. The J segment lost 7 bases and the V segment lost 3 bases, leaving 4 bases of the junction unmatched. The CDR3 length is 13 residues. Germline V lookup: CDR1 SQVTM, CDR2 ANQGSEA. The CDR3 sequence: CSVEAGGWNEQFF. CDR3 DNA sequence: TGCAGCGTTGAGGCGGGGGGGTGGAATGAGCAGTTCTTC.

This clone was observed a handful of times. The chain is built from TRBV30 and TRBJ2-3; D might be TRBD1 (6 bases). Trimming removed 1 base at V and 2 bases at J, with 10 bases between. Germline V gives CDR1 GTSNPN, CDR2 SVGIG (reference sequence). The CDR3 sequence is 14 residues long. CDR3 nucleotide sequence: TGTGCCTGGAGTGCGGACAGTTTCACAGATACGCAGTATTTT. Protein sequence: CAWSADSFTDTQYF.

This clone occurred a few times. The gene calls are TRBV25-1 and TRBJ1-5, with a weak D call TRBD1 (5 bases). The CDR3 has 14 residues. V gave up 2 bases and J gave up 5 bases, with 10 bases separating them. Germline loops: CDR1 MGHDK, CDR2 SYGVNS. Written as DNA, the CDR3 is TGTGCCAGCAGTGAAGGCGGGGGGGATCAGCCCCAGCATTTT. This translates into CASSEGGGDQPQHF.

The sample holds a few counts of this clone. The chain is built from TRBV9 and TRBJ2-3; the match to TRBD2 covers 10 bases. The CDR3 is 19 residues long. The V and J ends lost 0 bases and 5 bases, in that order; junction bases with no gene match: 15. Germline lookup yields CDR1 SGDLS and CDR2 YYNGEE. As DNA, the CDR3 is TGTGCCAGCAGCGTAGCTACAGGTGTTAGCGGGGGGCGGGAAGATACGCAGTATTTT. Its protein is CASSVATGVSGGREDTQYF.

This clone turned up a few times. The rearrangement joins TRBV2 to TRBJ2-7, with D possibly being TRBD1 (7 bases). The CDR3 consists of 14 residues. Trimming stripped 7 bases from V and 2 bases from J, with 15 bases between. CDR1 and CDR2 from the germline V gene are SNHLY and FYNNEI. CDR3 region: CASMPRRGAYEQYF. The CDR3 nucleotides read TGTGCCAGCATGCCTCGCAGGGGGGCCTACGAGCAGTACTTC.

This clone was detected a few times. DNA of the CDR3: TGTGCCAGCAGCTTGACGGGGATCCTCGAAGCTTTCTTT. This gives the protein CASSLTGILEAFF. V usage is TRBV7-9 and J usage is TRBJ1-1; D gene uncertain. V lost 3 bases and J lost 8, with 13 bases in between. In germline, CDR1 is SEHNR, CDR2 FQNEAQ (reference sequence). The CDR3 spans 13 residues.

The sample holds a few counts of this clone. The chain combines TRBV6-6 with TRBJ1-6; no clear D gene. Germline CDR1 is MNHNY and CDR2 is SVGAGI (reference sequence). The CDR3 totals 14 residues. Deletions cut 6 bases from V and 15 bases from J, with 21 bases between. CDR3 DNA: TGTGCCAGCAGACACGGGGTTCGGATTTGGTTCCTCCACTTT. Translating gives CASRHGVRIWFLHF.

The chain combines TRBV29-1 with TRBJ2-1, with TRBD1 matching 9 bases. With V trimmed by 5 bases and J by 4 bases, 9 bases remained unmatched. CDR1 SQVTM and CDR2 ANQGSEA come from the germline V gene. This CDR3 spans 15 amino acids. CDR3 sequence reads: CSVRRQGDSYNEQFF. DNA for the CDR3: TGCAGCGTTCGAAGACAGGGGGATTCTTACAATGAGCAGTTCTTC.

The V and J genes are TRBV6-5 and TRBJ1-4; tentative D call: TRBD1 (6 bases). The V gene's germline CDR1 is MNHEY and CDR2 SVGAGI. This CDR3 has 15 residues. Trimming took off 6 bases at V and 11 bases at J, with 22 bases between the two ends. The CDR3, as DNA: TGTGCCAGCAGCCCCAATCTACAGGGTCCGGACAAACTGTTTTTT. Amino acids: CASSPNLQGPDKLFF.

This chain links TRBV30 with TRBJ2-5; D is perhaps TRBD1 (6 bases). Between the trimmed V and J ends, which lost 0 bases and 4 bases, there was a span of 12 bases. Per the germline V gene, CDR1 is GTSNPN and CDR2 is SVGIG (reference sequence). The CDR3 totals 14 residues. The CDR3 here is CAWSVAGAGETQYF. DNA of the CDR3: TGTGCCTGGAGTGTTGCAGGGGCAGGAGAGACCCAGTACTTC.

The chain employs TRBV4-3 and TRBJ1-2; D perhaps matches TRBD1 (5 bases). This CDR3 has 16 residues. CDR1 is LGHNA and CDR2 is YSLEER in the germline V gene. Trimming took off 1 base at V and 0 bases at J, with 12 bases between the two ends. In DNA form, the CDR3 reads TGCGCCAGCAGCCAAGCCGTAGACAGAACTAACTATGGCTACACCTTC. It specifies CASSQAVDRTNYGYTF.

The chain uses TRBV10-2 and TRBJ2-3, with D perhaps TRBD1 (5 bases). The germline V and J ends were trimmed by 4 bases and 3 bases, with 11 bases remaining between them. Germline V gene data show CDR1 as WSHSY and CDR2 as SAAADI. This CDR3 spans 14 amino acids. The CDR3 bases are TGCGCCAGCAGTGTGGGGCGGCGAACAGATACGCAGTATTTT. Translation gives CASSVGRRTDTQYF.

This clone has just a few counts. V usage is TRBV10-3 and J usage is TRBJ2-7; a weak D match, TRBD1 (6 bases). CDR1 and CDR2 from the germline V gene are ENHRY and SYGVKD. Trimming removed 11 bases at V and 3 bases at J, with 17 bases between. The CDR3 is 13 amino acids. CDR3 in amino acids: CAAGGQNNYEQYF. The DNA of the CDR3 is TGTGCCGCTGGGGGACAAAATAACTACGAGCAGTACTTC.

The rearrangement uses TRBV2 and TRBJ1-4, with 7 positions matching TRBD1. There are 15 residues in the CDR3. With V trimmed by 3 bases and J by 5 bases, 6 bases remained unmatched. Germline CDR1 reads SNHLY; CDR2 reads FYNNEI. CDR3 amino acids: CASSEGTAENEKLFF. CDR3 DNA sequence: TGTGCCAGCAGTGAGGGGACAGCTGAGAATGAAAAACTGTTTTTT.

The chain links TRBV4-3 to TRBJ1-1; D gene ambiguous. This CDR3 region has 14 residues. V was pared by 3 bases and J by 0 bases, with 8 bases between. In germline, CDR1 is LGHNA, CDR2 YSLEER. CDR3 sequence (DNA): TGCGCCAGCAGCCACAGAGCCATGAACACTGAAGCTTTCTTT. Amino acids: CASSHRAMNTEAFF.

V usage is TRBV5-1 and J usage is TRBJ2-3; D uncertain. Germline V CDR1 and CDR2: SGHRS, YFSETQ. CDR3 size: 15 residues. The V end was cut by 0 bases, the J end by 0 bases, with 8 bases between. The chain's CDR3 is CASSLVPTSTDTQYF. As DNA, the CDR3 is TGCGCCAGCAGCTTGGTGCCAACTAGCACAGATACGCAGTATTTT.

In regard to this clone: A single base separates this from a much larger clone, so it may be a read error. V is TRBV7-6 and J is TRBJ2-2; no reliable D call. Germline CDR1 and CDR2: SGHVS and FNYEAQ. Trimming pared 4 bases from V and 3 bases from J, leaving 3 bases between. This CDR3 has 12 amino acids. Here the CDR3 reads CASSSYTGELFF. CDR3 DNA sequence: TGTGCCAGCAGCTCCTACACCGGGGAGCTGTTTTTT.

The genes are TRBV6-1 and TRBJ2-3, with 12 bases fitting TRBD2. The CDR3 loop spans 17 amino acids. The trim removed 3 bases at V and 0 bases at J, leaving 4 bases unmatched. Germline CDR1 reads MNHNS; CDR2 reads SASEGT. DNA of the CDR3: TGTGCCAGCAGTGACCAACTAGCGGGGGGTAGCACAGATACGCAGTATTTT. Its protein is CASSDQLAGGSTDTQYF.

This clone was seen a few times. This sequence joins TRBV6-6 and TRBJ1-2; D is undetermined. The CDR3 has 12 residues. V lost 2 bases to trimming and J lost 3 bases, with 4 bases between them. CDR1 and CDR2 (germline): MNHNY, SVGAGI (reference sequence). CDR3 in amino acids: CASSYDDYGYTF. In DNA, the CDR3 is TGTGCCAGCAGTTACGACGACTATGGCTACACCTTC.

The V call is TRBV7-9, the J call TRBJ2-5, with 10 positions matching TRBD1. This CDR3 has 16 amino acids. Germline V gives CDR1 SEHNR, CDR2 FQNEAQ (reference sequence). The ends lost 3 bases at V and 5 bases at J; junction bases unmatched: 9. DNA for the CDR3: TGTGCCAGCAGCTTGACCGGGACAGGGGTAACGGAGACCCAGTACTTC. Protein product: CASSLTGTGVTETQYF.

V and J are TRBV2 and TRBJ2-3, with a tentative D call TRBD2 (7 bases). Germline CDR1 SNHLY, CDR2 FYNNEI. V lost 4 bases, J lost 1 base, and 12 bases lay in between. This CDR3 is built from 15 residues. For the CDR3, the DNA is TGTGCCAGCAGTGTGGGGGGGCCGCGCACAGATACGCAGTATTTT. Residues: CASSVGGPRTDTQYF.

The CDR3 here is CASSQKQGYNSPLHF. The CDR3 DNA reads TGCGCCAGCAGCCAAAAACAGGGCTATAATTCACCCCTCCACTTT. The gene calls are TRBV4-3 and TRBJ1-6, with a weak D call TRBD1 (6 bases). Trimming shortened V by 2 bases and J by 3 bases, and 8 bases separated the two germline ends. CDR1 and CDR2 (germline): LGHNA, YSLEER. The CDR3 loop spans 15 amino acids.

This clone turned up a few times. V is TRBV10-1 and J is TRBJ1-2, with a weak D call TRBD1 (6 bases). Germline CDR1 WNHNN, CDR2 SYGVQD (reference sequence). V was shortened by 5 bases and J by 2 bases, with 9 bases between the two germline ends. The CDR3 contains 13 residues. This chain's CDR3 is CASSYRANYGYTF. CDR3 in DNA: TGCGCCAGCAGTTACAGGGCGAACTATGGCTACACCTTC.

There are a few counts of this clone. This chain uses TRBV4-3 with TRBJ2-6, with TRBD1 identical over 8 bases. Germline V gene data show CDR1 as LGHNA and CDR2 as YSLEER. The CDR3 spans 16 residues. Trimming removed 1 base from V and 4 bases from J; junction bases left unmatched: 3. This chain's CDR3 is CASSQAGGSGANVLTF. The CDR3 nucleotides are TGCGCCAGCAGCCAAGCAGGGGGCTCGGGGGCCAACGTCCTGACTTTC.

This sequence joins TRBV19 and TRBJ1-1, with 7 positions matching TRBD1. Losses at the gene ends were 5 bases for V and 0 bases for J; bases not matched to a gene: 12. The CDR3 has 17 residues. The germline V gene encodes CDR1 LNHDA and CDR2 SQIVND (reference sequence). In nucleotides, the CDR3 is TGTGCCAGTAGTCCAAGGACAGGAACCATAATGAACACTGAAGCTTTCTTT. This codes for CASSPRTGTIMNTEAFF. The full variable domain, with the rest looked up from reference TRBV19 and TRBJ1-1, is DGGITQSPKYLFRKEGQNVTLSCEQNLNHDAMYWYRQDPGQGLRLIYYSQIVNDFQKGDIAEGYSVSREKKESFPLTVTSAQKNPTAFYLCASSPRTGTIMNTEAFFGQGTRLTVV.

This CDR3 reads CATSTGQGETQYF. Here the CDR3 DNA reads TGTGCCACCAGCACGGGGCAGGGCGAGACCCAGTACTTC. The chain couples TRBV15 to TRBJ2-5; D possibly matches TRBD1 or TRBD2 (5 bases each). Germline V gene data show CDR1 as LNHNV and CDR2 as YYDKDF (reference sequence). V shed 4 bases and J shed 5 bases, with 11 bases lying between them. The CDR3 runs to 13 residues.

The rearrangement uses TRBV7-6 and TRBJ2-1; 14 nucleotides agree with TRBD2. J lost 8 bases, V lost 4 bases, and 4 bases had no gene match. The CDR3 consists of 15 residues. Looked up from germline, CDR1 is SGHVS and CDR2 is FNYEAQ. The CDR3 is CASSWTSGGQDEQFF. The CDR3 DNA reads TGTGCCAGCAGCTGGACTAGCGGGGGGCAGGATGAGCAGTTCTTC.